This T cell receptor (beta chain) was documented in a study of monozygotic twins with inflammatory bowel disease. Notes on the study in general: Findings did not support one strong IBD-associated signal or clonotype. IBD patients showed reduced TCRbeta diversity (inverse Simpson) versus healthy co-twins.

The length of the CDR3 is 15 residues. Germline lookup yields CDR1 DFQATT and CDR2 SNEGSKA (reference sequence). Comments on this clonotype: Antigen specificity is unknown.

Template switching added UMIs carrying a 6-nucleotide sample barcode. TCRdb derives one entry per CDR3 protein from the 5' RACE reads, leaving out DNA. This listing includes approximately 330,000 distinct CDR3 sequences. This clonotype was sampled from a human donor with ulcerative colitis or Crohn's disease, or a healthy co-twin of an affected twin (not recorded which). This rearrangement joins TRBV20-1 to TRBJ2-4; TCRdb's D call of TRBD2 is untestable without DNA. Input material: blood. This CDR3 is CSALSGGAGWNIQYF.